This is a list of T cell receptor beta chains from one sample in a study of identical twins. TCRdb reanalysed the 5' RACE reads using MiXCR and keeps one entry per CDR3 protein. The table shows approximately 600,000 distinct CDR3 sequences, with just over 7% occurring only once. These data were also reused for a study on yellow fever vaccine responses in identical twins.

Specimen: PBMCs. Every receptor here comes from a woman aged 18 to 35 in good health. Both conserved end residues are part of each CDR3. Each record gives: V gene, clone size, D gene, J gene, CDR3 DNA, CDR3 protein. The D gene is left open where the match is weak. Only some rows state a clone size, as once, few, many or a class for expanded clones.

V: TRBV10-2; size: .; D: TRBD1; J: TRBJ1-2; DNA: TGCGCCAGCAGTGCCATAAGACAGGGTAGCTATGGCTACACCTTC; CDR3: CASSAIRQGSYGYTF
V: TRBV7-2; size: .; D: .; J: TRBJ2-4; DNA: TGTGCCAGCAGCCCCCGACAGGGACTCTGGAACATTCAGTACTTC; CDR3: CASSPRQGLWNIQYF
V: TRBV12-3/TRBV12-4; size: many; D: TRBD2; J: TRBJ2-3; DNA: TGTGCCAGCGCAGCGGGACTAGCGGTAAACACAGATACGCAGTATTTT; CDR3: CASAAGLAVNTDTQYF
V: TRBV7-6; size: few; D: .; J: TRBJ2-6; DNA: TGTGCCAGCAGCTCCCCCTGGGGGCCTGGGGCCAACGTCCTGACTTTC; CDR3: CASSSPWGPGANVLTF
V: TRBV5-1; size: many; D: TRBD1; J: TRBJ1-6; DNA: TGCGCCAGCAGCACCGGACAGGATCTTTCACCCCTCCACTTT; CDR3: CASSTGQDLSPLHF
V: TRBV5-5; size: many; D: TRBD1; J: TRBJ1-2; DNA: TGTGCCAGCAGTTCACCGGGACAGGGCAACTATGGCTACACCTTC; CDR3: CASSSPGQGNYGYTF
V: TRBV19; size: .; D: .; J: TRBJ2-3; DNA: TGTGCCAGTAAATCAGGGTTGGTGACAGATACGCAGTATTTT; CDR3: CASKSGLVTDTQYF
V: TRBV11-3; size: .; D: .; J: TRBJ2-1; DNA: TGTGCCAGCAGCTTAAAACGAGGGGCAGCGAATCAAAATGAGCAGTTCTTC; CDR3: CASSLKRGAANQNEQFF
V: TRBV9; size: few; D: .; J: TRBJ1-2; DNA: TGTGCCAGCAGCGTAGGGGTCTCATCAGACTATGGCTACACCTTC; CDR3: CASSVGVSSDYGYTF
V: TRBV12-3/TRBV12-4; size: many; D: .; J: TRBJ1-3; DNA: TGTGCCAGCAGGCCCACAGGGTTTTCTGGAAACACCATATATTTT; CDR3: CASRPTGFSGNTIYF
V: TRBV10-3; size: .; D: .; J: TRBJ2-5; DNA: TGTGCCATCAGTGGACAGTCCCGGGGTACCCATGAGACCCAGTACTTC; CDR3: CAISGQSRGTHETQYF
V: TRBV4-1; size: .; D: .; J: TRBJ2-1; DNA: TGCGCCAGCAGCCAGGGGCCGGGACTTACTAATGAGCAGTTCTTC; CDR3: CASSQGPGLTNEQFF
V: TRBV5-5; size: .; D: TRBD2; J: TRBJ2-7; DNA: TGTGCCAGCAGCTCCCCAGGGACTAGCTACGAGCAGTACTTC; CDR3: CASSSPGTSYEQYF
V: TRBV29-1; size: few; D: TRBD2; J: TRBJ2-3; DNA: TGCAGCGCCACCCCCCCGGGACTACCACGTACAGATACGCAGTATTTT; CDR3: CSATPPGLPRTDTQYF
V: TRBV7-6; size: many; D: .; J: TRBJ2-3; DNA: TGTGCCAGCAGGAGGGGACTGTCTTCAGATACGCAGTATTTT; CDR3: CASRRGLSSDTQYF
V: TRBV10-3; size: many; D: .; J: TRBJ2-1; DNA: TGTGCCATCAGTGAGTCGAAGCAGACCGAGCAGTTCTTC; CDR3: CAISESKQTEQFF
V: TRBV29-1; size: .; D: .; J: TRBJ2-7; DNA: TGCAGCGTAGGGGACGGCTCCTACGAGCAGTACTTC; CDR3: CSVGDGSYEQYF
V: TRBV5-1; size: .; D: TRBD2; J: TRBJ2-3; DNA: TGCGCCAGCAGCTTGGAGCGGACTAGCGGGGGTCGAAGCACAGATACGCAGTATTTT; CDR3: CASSLERTSGGRSTDTQYF
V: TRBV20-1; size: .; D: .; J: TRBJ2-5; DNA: TGCAGTGCCTTCGACGCGGCTCGGGAAGAGACCCAGTACTTC; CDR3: CSAFDAAREETQYF
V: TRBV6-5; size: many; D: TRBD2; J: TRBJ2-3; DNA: TGTGCCAGCAGTTACGGGAGGGCCCGGAATACGCAGTATTTT; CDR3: CASSYGRARNTQYF
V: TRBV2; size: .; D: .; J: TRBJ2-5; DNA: TGTGCCAGCAGTGCTCAGGCGAGGGAAGAGACCCAGTACTTC; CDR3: CASSAQAREETQYF
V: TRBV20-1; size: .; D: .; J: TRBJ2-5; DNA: TGCAGTGCAGATCAGGGGACCCAAGAGACCCAGTACTTC; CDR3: CSADQGTQETQYF
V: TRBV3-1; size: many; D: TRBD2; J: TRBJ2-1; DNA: TGTGCCAGCAGCCAACCCGGGACTAGTGCCTCCTACAATGAGCAGTTCTTC; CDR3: CASSQPGTSASYNEQFF
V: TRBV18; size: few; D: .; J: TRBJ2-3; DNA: TGTGCCAGCTCACCACCGGGGGTAACAGATACGCAGTATTTT; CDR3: CASSPPGVTDTQYF
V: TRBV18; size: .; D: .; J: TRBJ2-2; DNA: TGTGCCAGCTCACCGTTCATCCCATATACAAACACCGGGGAGCTGTTTTTT; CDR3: CASSPFIPYTNTGELFF
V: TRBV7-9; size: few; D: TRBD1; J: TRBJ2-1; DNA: TGTGCCAGCAGCCGCCGGGACAGGGGGCACAATGAGCAGTTCTTC; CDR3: CASSRRDRGHNEQFF
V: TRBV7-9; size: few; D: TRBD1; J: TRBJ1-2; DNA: TGTGCCAGCAGCACCCAGACAGGGTTCGACTATGGCTACACCTTC; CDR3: CASSTQTGFDYGYTF
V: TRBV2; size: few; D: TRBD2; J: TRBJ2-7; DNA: TGTGCCAGCAGTCCCCTAGCGGGAAGCTCCTACGAGCAGTACTTC; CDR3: CASSPLAGSSYEQYF
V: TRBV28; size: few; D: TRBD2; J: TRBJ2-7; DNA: TGTGCCAGCAGTCAGGGACTAGCGGGAGCTCGGTACGAGCAGTACTTC; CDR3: CASSQGLAGARYEQYF
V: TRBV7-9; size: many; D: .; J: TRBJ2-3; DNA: TGTGCCAGCAGCGCGGACCGAGATACGCAGTATTTT; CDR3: CASSADRDTQYF
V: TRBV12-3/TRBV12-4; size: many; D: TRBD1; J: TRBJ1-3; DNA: TGTGCCAGCAGAACACAGGGGATCTCTGGAAACACCATATATTTT; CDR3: CASRTQGISGNTIYF
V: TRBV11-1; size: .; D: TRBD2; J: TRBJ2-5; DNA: TGTGCCAGCAGCTTTCGTTGGTATCGGGGGGGGGAAGAAGAGACCCAGTACTTC; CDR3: CASSFRWYRGGEEETQYF
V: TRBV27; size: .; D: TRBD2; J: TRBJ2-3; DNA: TGTGCCAGCAGAGTAGCGGGGGGGAACACAGATACGCAGTATTTT; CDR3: CASRVAGGNTDTQYF
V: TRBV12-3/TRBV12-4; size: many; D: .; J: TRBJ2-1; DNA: TGTGCCAGCAGTATGGGGTTGGATGAGCAGTTCTTC; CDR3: CASSMGLDEQFF
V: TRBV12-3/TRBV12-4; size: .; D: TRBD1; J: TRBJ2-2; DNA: TGTACCAGCAGTTTGGCTTTCGGATCAGGGACAGATAACACCGGGGAGCTGTTTTTT; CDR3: CTSSLAFGSGTDNTGELFF
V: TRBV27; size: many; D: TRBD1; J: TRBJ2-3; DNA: TGTGCCAGCAGTGGACAGGGATTCCTGGTTGGAGATACGCAGTATTTT; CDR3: CASSGQGFLVGDTQYF
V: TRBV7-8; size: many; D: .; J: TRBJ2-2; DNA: TGTGCCAGCCAACGGACCGGGGAGCTGTTTTTT; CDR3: CASQRTGELFF
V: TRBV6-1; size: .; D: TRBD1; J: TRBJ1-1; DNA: TGTGCCAGCAGTCCCGGACAGGGGGCTAGGGTCACTGAAGCTTTCTTT; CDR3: CASSPGQGARVTEAFF
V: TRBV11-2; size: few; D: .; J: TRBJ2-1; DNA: TGTGCCAGCAGCTTAGATGCTACAGGGCCTGGCTCCTACAATGAGCAGTTCTTC; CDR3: CASSLDATGPGSYNEQFF
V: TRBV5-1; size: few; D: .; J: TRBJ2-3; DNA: TGCGCCAGCAGCGCGAGCGGAAGCACAGATACGCAGTATTTT; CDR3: CASSASGSTDTQYF
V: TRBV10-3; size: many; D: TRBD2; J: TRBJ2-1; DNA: TGTGCCATCAGTAACTCTCTTAGCGGGAGCTCCTACAATGAGCAGTTCTTC; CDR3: CAISNSLSGSSYNEQFF
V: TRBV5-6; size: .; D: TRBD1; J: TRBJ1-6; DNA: TGTGCCAGCAGCTTCGGATTGACAGGGAGTGAGGATTCACCCCTCCACTTT; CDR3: CASSFGLTGSEDSPLHF
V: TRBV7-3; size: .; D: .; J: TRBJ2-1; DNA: TGTGCCAGCAGCTCACAGGGTCTCGGGGAGCAGTTCTTC; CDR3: CASSSQGLGEQFF
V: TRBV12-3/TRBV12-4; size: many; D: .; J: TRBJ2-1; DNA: TGTGCCAGCAGTTGGTCGCAGGGATACAATGAGCAGTTCTTC; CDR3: CASSWSQGYNEQFF
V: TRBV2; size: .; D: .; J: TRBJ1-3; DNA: TGTGCCAGCAGTGAAATCCGGGTTTCAGGAAACACCATATATTTT; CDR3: CASSEIRVSGNTIYF
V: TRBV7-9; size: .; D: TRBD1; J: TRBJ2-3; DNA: TGTGCCAGCAGCCCCCACAGGGGGCAGGATACGCAGTATTTT; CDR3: CASSPHRGQDTQYF
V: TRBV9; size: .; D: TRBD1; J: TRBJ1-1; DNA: TGTGCCAGCAGCGCCGGGACAGGGATTGAAGCTTTCTTT; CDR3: CASSAGTGIEAFF